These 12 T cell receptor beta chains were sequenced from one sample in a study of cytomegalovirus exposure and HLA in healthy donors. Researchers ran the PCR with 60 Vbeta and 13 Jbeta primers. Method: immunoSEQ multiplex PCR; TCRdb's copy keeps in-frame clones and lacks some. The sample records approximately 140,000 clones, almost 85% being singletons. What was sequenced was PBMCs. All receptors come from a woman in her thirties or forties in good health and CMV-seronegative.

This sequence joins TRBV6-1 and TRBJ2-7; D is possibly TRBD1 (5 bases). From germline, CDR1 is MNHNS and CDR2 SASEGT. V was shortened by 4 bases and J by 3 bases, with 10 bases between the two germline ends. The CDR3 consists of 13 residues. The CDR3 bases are TGTGCCAGCAGTGGACAGCGTTACTACGAGCAGTACTTC. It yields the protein CASSGQRYYEQYF.

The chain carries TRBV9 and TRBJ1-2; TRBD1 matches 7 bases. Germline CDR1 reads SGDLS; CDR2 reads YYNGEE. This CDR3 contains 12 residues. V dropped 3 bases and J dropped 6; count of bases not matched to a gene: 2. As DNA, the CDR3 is TGTGCCAGCAGCGAAACAGGGGATGGCTACACCTTC. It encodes CASSETGDGYTF. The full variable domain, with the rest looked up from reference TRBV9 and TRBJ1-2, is DSGVTQTPKHLITATGQRVTLRCSPRSGDLSVYWYQQSLDQGLQFLIQYYNGEERAKGNILERFSAQQFPDLHSELNLSSLELGDSALYFCASSETGDGYTFGSGTRLTVV.

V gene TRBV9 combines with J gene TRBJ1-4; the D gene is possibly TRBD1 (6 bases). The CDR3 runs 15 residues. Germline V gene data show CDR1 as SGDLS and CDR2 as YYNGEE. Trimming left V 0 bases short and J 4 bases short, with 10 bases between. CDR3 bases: TGTGCCAGCAGCGTAGCGGCAGGGGTTAATGAAAAACTGTTTTTT. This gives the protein CASSVAAGVNEKLFF.

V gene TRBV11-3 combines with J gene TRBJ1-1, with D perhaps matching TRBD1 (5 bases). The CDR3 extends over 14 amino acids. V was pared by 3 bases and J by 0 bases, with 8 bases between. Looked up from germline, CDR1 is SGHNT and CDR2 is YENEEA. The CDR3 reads CASSFGGVNTEAFF. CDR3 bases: TGTGCCAGCAGCTTCGGAGGGGTGAACACTGAAGCTTTCTTT.

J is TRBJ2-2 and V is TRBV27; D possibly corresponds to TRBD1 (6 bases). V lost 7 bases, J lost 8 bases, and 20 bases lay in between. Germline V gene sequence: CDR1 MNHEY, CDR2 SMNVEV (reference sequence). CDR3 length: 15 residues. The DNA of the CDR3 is TGTGCCAGCAAACAGGGACGCATAGTAAGGGGGGAGCTGTTTTTT. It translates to CASKQGRIVRGELFF.

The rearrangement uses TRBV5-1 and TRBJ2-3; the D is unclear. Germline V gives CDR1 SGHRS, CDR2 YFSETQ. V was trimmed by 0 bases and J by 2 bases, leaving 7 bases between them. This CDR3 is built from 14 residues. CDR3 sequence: CASSLDSYTDTQYF. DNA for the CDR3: TGCGCCAGCAGCTTGGATTCTTACACAGATACGCAGTATTTT.

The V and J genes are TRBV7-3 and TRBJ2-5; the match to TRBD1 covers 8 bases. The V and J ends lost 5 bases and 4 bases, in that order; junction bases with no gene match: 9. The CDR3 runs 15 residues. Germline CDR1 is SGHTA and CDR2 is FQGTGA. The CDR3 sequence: CASSRRTGWGETQYF. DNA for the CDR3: TGTGCCAGCAGCCGCCGGACAGGGTGGGGAGAGACCCAGTACTTC.

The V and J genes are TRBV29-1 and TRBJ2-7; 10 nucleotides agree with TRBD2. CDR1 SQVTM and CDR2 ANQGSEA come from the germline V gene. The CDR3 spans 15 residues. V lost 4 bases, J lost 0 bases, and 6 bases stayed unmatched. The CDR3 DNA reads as TGCAGCGTTGTACCCGGGACTAGCGTCTCCTACGAGCAGTACTTC. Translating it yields CSVVPGTSVSYEQYF.

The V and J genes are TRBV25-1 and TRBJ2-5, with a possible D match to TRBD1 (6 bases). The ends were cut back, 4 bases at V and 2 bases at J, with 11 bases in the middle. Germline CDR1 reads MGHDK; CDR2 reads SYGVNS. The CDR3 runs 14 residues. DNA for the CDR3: TGTGCCAGCAGTGCCTGGACAGCTCAAGAGACCCAGTACTTC. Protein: CASSAWTAQETQYF. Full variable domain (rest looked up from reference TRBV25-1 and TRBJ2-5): EADIYQTPRYLVIGTGKKITLECSQTMGHDKMYWYQQDPGMELHLIHYSYGVNSTEKGDLSSESTVSRIRTEHFPLTLESARPSHTSQYLCASSAWTAQETQYFGPGTRLLVL.

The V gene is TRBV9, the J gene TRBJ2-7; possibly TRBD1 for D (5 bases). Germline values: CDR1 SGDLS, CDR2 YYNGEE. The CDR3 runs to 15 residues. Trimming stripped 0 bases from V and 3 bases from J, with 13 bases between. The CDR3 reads CASSVEGLLIYEQYF. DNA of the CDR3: TGTGCCAGCAGCGTAGAGGGGCTTCTAATCTACGAGCAGTACTTC.

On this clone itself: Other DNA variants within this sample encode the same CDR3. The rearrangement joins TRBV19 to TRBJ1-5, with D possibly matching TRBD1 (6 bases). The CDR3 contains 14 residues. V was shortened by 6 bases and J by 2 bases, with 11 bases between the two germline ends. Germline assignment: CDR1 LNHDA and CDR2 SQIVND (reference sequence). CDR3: CASRRTAGNQPQHF. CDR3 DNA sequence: TGTGCCAGTAGAAGGACAGCCGGCAATCAGCCCCAGCATTTT.

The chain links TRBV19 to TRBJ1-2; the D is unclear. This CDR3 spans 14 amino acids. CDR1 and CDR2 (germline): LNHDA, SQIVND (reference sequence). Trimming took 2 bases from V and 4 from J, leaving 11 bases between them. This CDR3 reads CASSIYEQSYGYTF. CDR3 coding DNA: TGTGCCAGTAGTATATACGAACAGAGCTATGGCTACACCTTC.